Shown below are 17 T cell receptor beta chains from a single sample sequenced in a study of blood T cell repertoires in COVID-19. The assay was immunoSEQ multiplex PCR, and TCRdb's table has in-frame clones only and misses some. Seen here are 95,000 to 150,000 clones, around 90% observed once, and the top ten hold 0.75% to 0.9%. The specimen was peripheral blood. These TCRs come from a woman aged 45-65 years with active or convalescent COVID-19.

This chain links TRBV6-5 with TRBJ1-3; D remains unclear. Deletions cut 6 bases from V and 2 bases from J, with 14 bases between. The V gene's germline CDR1 is MNHEY and CDR2 SVGAGI. This CDR3 comprises 15 residues. CDR3 bases: TGTGCCAGCAGCCTCCTTAGGGAGCCTGGAAACACCATATATTTT. This encodes CASSLLREPGNTIYF.

The chain couples TRBV19 to TRBJ1-5; 9 bases align to TRBD1. CDR1 LNHDA and CDR2 SQIVND come from the germline V gene (reference sequence). The CDR3 extends over 15 amino acids. The ends lost 10 bases at V and 1 base at J; junction bases unmatched: 8. The CDR3 protein is CATRRDRASNQPQHF. In nucleotides, the CDR3 is TGTGCCACCCGCCGGGACAGGGCGAGCAATCAGCCCCAGCATTTT.

The chain uses TRBV15 and TRBJ2-7; D is undetermined. CDR1 LNHNV and CDR2 YYDKDF come from the germline V gene (reference sequence). V was clipped by 4 bases and J by 4 bases, with 11 bases between them. The CDR3 has 13 amino acids. The CDR3 protein is CATSTLPGYEQYF. In DNA form, the CDR3 reads TGTGCCACCAGCACTCTCCCCGGGTACGAGCAGTACTTC.

The genes are TRBV3-1 (or the pseudogene TRBV3-2) and TRBJ2-1; possibly TRBD1 for D (5 bases). The V gene's germline CDR1 is LGHDT and CDR2 YNNKEL (reference sequence). The CDR3 extends over 13 amino acids. Trimming shortened V by 1 base and J by 9 bases, and 10 bases separated the two germline ends. This chain's CDR3 is CASSQVDRGEQFF. The DNA of the CDR3 is TGTGCCAGCAGCCAAGTCGATAGGGGTGAGCAGTTCTTC.

This chain links TRBV7-2 with TRBJ2-7, with 15 bases fitting TRBD2. The CDR3 extends over 16 amino acids. CDR1 is SGHTA, CDR2 FQGNSA, per germline. V was clipped by 5 bases and J by 5 bases; unmatched bases: 7. The CDR3 spells CASSLGLAGGRDEQYF. Here the CDR3 DNA reads TGTGCCAGCAGCCTCGGACTAGCGGGAGGGCGGGACGAGCAGTACTTC.

Concerning this clone: Sequence at one end of the junction differs from germline and may be a read error. The chain employs TRBV7-7 and TRBJ2-5; 8 nucleotides match TRBD2. Germline V lookup: CDR1 SSHAT, CDR2 FNYEAQ (reference sequence). This CDR3 has 14 residues. The CDR3 is CASSLGTSQETQYF. CDR3 sequence (DNA): TGTGCTAGCAGCTTAGGGACTAGCCAAGAGACCCAGTACTTC.

The V and J genes are TRBV30 and TRBJ2-3; 11 bases map to TRBD2. The V gene's germline CDR1 is GTSNPN and CDR2 SVGIG (reference sequence). V lost 1 base, J lost 0 bases, and 3 bases stayed unmatched. This CDR3 is 16 amino acids long. CDR3 loop: CAWSALAGVSTDTQYF. DNA of the CDR3: TGTGCCTGGAGTGCACTAGCGGGAGTCAGCACAGATACGCAGTATTTT. Variable domain in full (rest from reference TRBV30 and TRBJ2-3): SQTIHQWPATLVQPVGSPLSLECTVEGTSNPNLYWYRQAAGRGLQLLFYSVGIGQISSEVPQNLSASRPQDRQFILSSKKLLLSDSGFYLCAWSALAGVSTDTQYFGPGTRLTVL.

CDR3 sequence reads: CASSLHPLAGELGTQYF. In DNA form, the CDR3 reads TGTGCCAGCAGCCTTCATCCACTAGCGGGAGAGTTGGGTACGCAGTATTTT. The V and J genes are TRBV7-3 and TRBJ2-3, with 11 nucleotides matching TRBD2. This CDR3 spans 17 amino acids. V lost 5 bases to trimming and J lost 8 bases; unmatched junction nucleotides: 15. Germline V CDR1 and CDR2: SGHTA, FQGTGA. Drawing the rest from reference TRBV7-3 and TRBJ2-3, the complete variable domain is GAGVSQTPSNKVTEKGKYVELRCDPISGHTALYWYRQSLGQGPEFLIYFQGTGAADDSGLPNDRFFAVRPEGSVSTLKIQRTERGDSAVYLCASSLHPLAGELGTQYFGPGTRLTVL.

This chain joins TRBV18 and TRBJ1-4; 8 positions match TRBD1. The CDR3 is made up of 18 amino acids. Losses at the gene ends were 5 bases for V and 4 bases for J; bases not matched to a gene: 15. Germline lookup yields CDR1 KGHSH and CDR2 LQKENI. This CDR3 reads CASSSTGTGGSFNEKLFF. CDR3 sequence (DNA): TGTGCCAGCTCATCGACCGGGACAGGCGGATCGTTTAATGAAAAACTGTTTTTT.

This chain connects TRBV12-5 to TRBJ1-1; TRBD1 might be the D (5 bases). The CDR3 contains 12 residues. From germline, CDR1 is LGHNT and CDR2 FRNRAP. The germline V and J ends were trimmed by 6 bases and 5 bases, with 10 bases remaining between them. The CDR3 DNA sequence: TGTGCTAGTGGCATGGGGGGAACTGAAGCTTTCTTT. Its translation is CASGMGGTEAFF.

The genes are TRBV5-4 and TRBJ2-3; D is possibly TRBD1 (6 bases). The CDR3 length is 16 residues. V shed 0 bases and J shed 2 bases, with 13 bases lying between them. CDR1 SGHNT and CDR2 YYREEE come from the germline V gene (reference sequence). CDR3 in DNA: TGTGCCAGCAGCTTGGGAACGGACAGTTTCACAGATACGCAGTATTTT. Translated: CASSLGTDSFTDTQYF.

The chain employs TRBV9 and TRBJ2-7; D remains unclear. The CDR3 runs 14 residues. The V end lost 0 bases, the J end lost 4 bases, and 11 bases lay between the germline ends. Germline V lookup: CDR1 SGDLS, CDR2 YYNGEE. CDR3 protein: CASSVDTTPYEQYF. In DNA, the CDR3 is TGTGCCAGCAGCGTAGACACTACACCGTACGAGCAGTACTTC.

The gene calls are TRBV7-3 and TRBJ1-2; TRBD1 aligns across 11 bases. The V and J ends lost 2 bases and 5 bases, in that order; junction bases with no gene match: 7. This CDR3 is 16 amino acids long. Germline V gene sequence: CDR1 SGHTA, CDR2 FQGTGA. CDR3 sequence reads: CASSLSPGQGVYGYTF. For the CDR3, the DNA is TGTGCCAGCAGCTTATCTCCGGGACAGGGGGTATATGGCTACACCTTC.

This clone has more than one count but fewer than ten. The gene calls are TRBV7-2 and TRBJ1-5; perhaps TRBD1 as D (6 bases). Germline CDR1 reads SGHTA; CDR2 reads FQGNSA. The CDR3 length is 16 residues. The V gene lost 3 bases and the J gene lost 4 bases, with 16 bases spanning the gap. This CDR3 reads CASSFSAVTGNQPQHF. In DNA, the CDR3 is TGTGCCAGCAGCTTTTCGGCGGTTACAGGGAATCAGCCCCAGCATTTT.

The chain combines TRBV6-5 with TRBJ2-5, with D possibly TRBD1 on 5 matching bases. V was trimmed by 8 bases and J by 0 bases, leaving 7 bases between them. Germline V lookup: CDR1 MNHEY, CDR2 SVGAGI. The CDR3 covers 12 residues. CDR3 coding DNA: TGTGCCAGCTCAGGGAACCAAGAGACCCAGTACTTC. Translation: CASSGNQETQYF.

The J gene is TRBJ2-3, the V gene TRBV7-3, with TRBD2 as a possible D gene (6 bases). The CDR3 is made up of 13 amino acids. The ends were cut back, 5 bases at V and 4 bases at J, with 10 bases in the middle. The V gene's germline CDR1 is SGHTA and CDR2 FQGTGA. The CDR3 DNA reads TGTGCCAGCAGCCCGGGGACTTCAGATACGCAGTATTTT. Its protein product is CASSPGTSDTQYF.

A single count supports this clone. The rearrangement joins TRBV11-3 to TRBJ2-3, with 7 nucleotides matching TRBD1. After removal of 3 bases from V and 2 bases from J, the junction contained 5 bases not matched to a gene. Germline values: CDR1 SGHNT, CDR2 YENEEA. The CDR3 is made up of 15 amino acids. CDR3 nucleotides: TGTGCCAGCAGCTTGAGGGGGCCGGACACAGATACGCAGTATTTT. The encoded protein is CASSLRGPDTDTQYF.